Reported below is one T cell receptor (beta chain). A CD45RA+ naive subset and a CD45RA-negative memory subset were split from CD4+ cells. Trimming removed 0 bases at V and 6 bases at J, with 13 bases between. Per the germline V gene, CDR1 is GTSNPN and CDR2 is SVGIG (reference sequence). The CDR3 covers 14 residues. The data were obtained in a study of shared clonotypes between healthy human individuals. As for the study in general: Each donor contributed plates that comprised three CD4 naive, three CD4 memory, two CD8 naive and one CD8 memory.

In the original workflow: Owing to the provision of junction-only sequences devoid of quality scores by immunoSEQ, filtering differed. Profiled with immunoSEQ multiplex PCR; TCRdb holds only in-frame clones, not every one. Clone size and the V and J calls come from that table; the DNA yielded D and trimming. Here the sample spans some 2,100,000 clones, 95% being singletons. The V call is TRBV30, the J call TRBJ2-3, with TRBD2 as a possible D gene (7 bases). The material sequenced was naive CD4+ T cells sorted from blood. Subset denoted: CD45RA+ positively selected. The sequence derives from a young man in good health. In DNA form, the CDR3 reads TGTGCCTGGAGTGTAACGGGGGGCGGGGATACGCAGTATTTT. Its protein is CAWSVTGGGDTQYF.